This TCR beta chain comes out of a study of T cell changes during pregnancy in multiple sclerosis. TCRdb's table, derived via immunoSEQ multiplex PCR, lists solely in-frame clones and lacks some. The profile shows about 40,000 clones, 88% of them singletons. There are 16 residues in the CDR3. Per germline, CDR1 ENHRY and CDR2 SYGVKD. The ends were cut back, 4 bases at V and 3 bases at J, with 18 bases in the middle. This clone has only a few counts. The source of this sequence is a female donor with multiple sclerosis, enrolled in a pregnancy study. This chain uses TRBV10-3 with TRBJ1-1; possible D gene TRBD1, 5 bases. The material sequenced was CD4+ T cells from peripheral blood mononuclear cells, taken in the second trimester of pregnancy. CDR3 DNA sequence: TGTGCCATCAGTGCTAGGCCACGGGGGGGGGACACTGAAGCTTTCTTT. Protein sequence: CAISARPRGGDTEAFF.